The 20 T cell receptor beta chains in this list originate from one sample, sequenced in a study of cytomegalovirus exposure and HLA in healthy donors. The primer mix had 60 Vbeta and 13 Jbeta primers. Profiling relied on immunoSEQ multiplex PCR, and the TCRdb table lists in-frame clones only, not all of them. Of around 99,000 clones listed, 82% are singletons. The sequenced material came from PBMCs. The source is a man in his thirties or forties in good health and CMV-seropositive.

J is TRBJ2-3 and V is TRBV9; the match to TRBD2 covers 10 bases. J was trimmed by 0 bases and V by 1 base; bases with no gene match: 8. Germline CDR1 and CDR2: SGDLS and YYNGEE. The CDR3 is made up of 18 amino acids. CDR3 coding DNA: TGTGCCAGCAGCGTACAGAGTAGCGGGGGGTATAGCACAGATACGCAGTATTTT. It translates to CASSVQSSGGYSTDTQYF. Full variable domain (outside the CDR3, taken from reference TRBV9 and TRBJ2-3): DSGVTQTPKHLITATGQRVTLRCSPRSGDLSVYWYQQSLDQGLQFLIQYYNGEERAKGNILERFSAQQFPDLHSELNLSSLELGDSALYFCASSVQSSGGYSTDTQYFGPGTRLTVL.

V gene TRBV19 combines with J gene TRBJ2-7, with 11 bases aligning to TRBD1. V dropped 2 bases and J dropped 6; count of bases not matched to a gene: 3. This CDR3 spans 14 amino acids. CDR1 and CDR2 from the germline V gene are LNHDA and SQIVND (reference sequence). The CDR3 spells CASSITGTGGEQYF. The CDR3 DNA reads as TGTGCCAGTAGTATAACCGGGACAGGGGGCGAGCAGTACTTC.

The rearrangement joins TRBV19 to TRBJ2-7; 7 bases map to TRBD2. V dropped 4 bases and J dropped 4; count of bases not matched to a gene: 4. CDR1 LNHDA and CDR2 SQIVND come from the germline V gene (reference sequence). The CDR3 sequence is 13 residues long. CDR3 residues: CASSTSGRYEQYF. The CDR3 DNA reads TGTGCCAGTAGTACTAGCGGACGTTACGAGCAGTACTTC.

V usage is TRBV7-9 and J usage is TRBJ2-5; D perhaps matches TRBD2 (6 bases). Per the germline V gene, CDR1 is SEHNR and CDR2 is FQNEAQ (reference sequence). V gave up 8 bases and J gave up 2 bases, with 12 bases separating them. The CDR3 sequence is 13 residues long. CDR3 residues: CASQVGGQETQYF. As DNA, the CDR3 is TGTGCCAGCCAAGTGGGGGGACAAGAGACCCAGTACTTC.

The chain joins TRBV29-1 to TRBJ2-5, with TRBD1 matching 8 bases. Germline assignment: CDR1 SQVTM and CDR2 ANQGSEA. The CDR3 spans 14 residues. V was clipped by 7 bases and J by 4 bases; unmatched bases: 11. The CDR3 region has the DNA TGCAGCGCCTCCCGCAGGGGGCAAGGAGAGACCCAGTACTTC. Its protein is CSASRRGQGETQYF.

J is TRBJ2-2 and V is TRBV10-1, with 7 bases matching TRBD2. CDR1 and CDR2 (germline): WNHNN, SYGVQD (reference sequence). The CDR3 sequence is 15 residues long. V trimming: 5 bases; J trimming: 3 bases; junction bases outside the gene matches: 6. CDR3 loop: CASSPGTTYTGELFF. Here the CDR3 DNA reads TGCGCCAGCAGTCCTGGGACTACCTACACCGGGGAGCTGTTTTTT.

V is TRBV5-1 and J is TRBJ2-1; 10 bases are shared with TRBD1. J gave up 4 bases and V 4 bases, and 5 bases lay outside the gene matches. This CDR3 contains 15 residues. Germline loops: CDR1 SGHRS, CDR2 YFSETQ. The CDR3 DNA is TGCGCCAGCAGCCCGGGACAGGGGTTGTACAATGAGCAGTTCTTC. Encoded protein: CASSPGQGLYNEQFF.

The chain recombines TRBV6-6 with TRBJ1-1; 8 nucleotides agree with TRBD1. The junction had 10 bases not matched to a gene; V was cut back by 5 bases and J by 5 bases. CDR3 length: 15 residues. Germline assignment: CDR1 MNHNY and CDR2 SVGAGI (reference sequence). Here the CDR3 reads CASSPQGVGLTEAFF. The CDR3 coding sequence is TGTGCCAGCAGTCCACAGGGGGTAGGATTAACTGAAGCTTTCTTT.

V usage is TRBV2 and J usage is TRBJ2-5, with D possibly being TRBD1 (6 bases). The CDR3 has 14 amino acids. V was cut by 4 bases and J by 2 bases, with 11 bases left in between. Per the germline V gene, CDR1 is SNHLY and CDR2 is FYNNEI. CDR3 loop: CASSVTGPQETQYF. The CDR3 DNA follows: TGTGCCAGCAGTGTAACAGGGCCACAAGAGACCCAGTACTTC.

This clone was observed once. CDR3 sequence: CASSQISGGALEQFF. CDR3 DNA: TGCGCCAGCAGCCAAATCTCCGGGGGGGCCCTTGAGCAGTTCTTC. The chain has TRBV5-1 and TRBJ2-1; 8 bases map to TRBD2. V lost 4 bases to trimming and J lost 9 bases; unmatched junction nucleotides: 12. The CDR3 has 15 amino acids. CDR1 is SGHRS and CDR2 is YFSETQ in the germline V gene.

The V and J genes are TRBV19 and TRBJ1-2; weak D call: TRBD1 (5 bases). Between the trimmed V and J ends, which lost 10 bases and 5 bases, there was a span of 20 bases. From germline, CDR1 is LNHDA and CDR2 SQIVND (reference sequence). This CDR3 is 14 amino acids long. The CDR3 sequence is CATRPGGGRYGYTF. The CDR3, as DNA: TGTGCCACCCGACCGGGGGGAGGGAGGTATGGCTACACCTTC.

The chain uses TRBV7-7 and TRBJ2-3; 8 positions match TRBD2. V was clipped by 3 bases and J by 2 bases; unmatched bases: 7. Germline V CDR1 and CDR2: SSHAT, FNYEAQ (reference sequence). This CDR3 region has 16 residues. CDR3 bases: TGTGCCAGCAGCTTGAGCGGGGGCCTAAACACAGATACGCAGTATTTT. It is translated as CASSLSGGLNTDTQYF.

For the CDR3, the DNA is TGTGCCAGCAGCCAAGAATGGCGGGGAGATACGCAGTATTTT. Translating it yields CASSQEWRGDTQYF. The chain recombines TRBV4-2 with TRBJ2-3; a possible D gene is TRBD2 (6 bases). V shed 0 bases and J shed 5 bases, with 9 bases lying between them. The CDR3 runs 14 residues. Germline CDR1 is LGHNA and CDR2 is YNFKEQ.

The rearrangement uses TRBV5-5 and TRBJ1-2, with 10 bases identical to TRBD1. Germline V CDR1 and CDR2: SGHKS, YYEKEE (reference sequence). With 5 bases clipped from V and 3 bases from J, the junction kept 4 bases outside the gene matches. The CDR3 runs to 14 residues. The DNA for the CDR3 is TGTGCCAGCAGTTGGACAGGGGGGGACTATGGCTACACCTTC. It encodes CASSWTGGDYGYTF. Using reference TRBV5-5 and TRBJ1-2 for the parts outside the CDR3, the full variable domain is DAGVTQSPTHLIKTRGQQVTLRCSPISGHKSVSWYQQVLGQGPQFIFQYYEKEERGRGNFPDRFSARQFPNYSSELNVNALLLGDSALYLCASSWTGGDYGYTFGSGTRLTVV.

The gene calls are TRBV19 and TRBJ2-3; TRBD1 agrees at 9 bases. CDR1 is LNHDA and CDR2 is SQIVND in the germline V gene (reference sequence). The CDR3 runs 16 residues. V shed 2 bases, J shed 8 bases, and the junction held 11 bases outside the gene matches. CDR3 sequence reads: CASSIRGTGPPGTQYF. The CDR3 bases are TGTGCCAGTAGTATACGAGGGACAGGGCCCCCCGGTACGCAGTATTTT.

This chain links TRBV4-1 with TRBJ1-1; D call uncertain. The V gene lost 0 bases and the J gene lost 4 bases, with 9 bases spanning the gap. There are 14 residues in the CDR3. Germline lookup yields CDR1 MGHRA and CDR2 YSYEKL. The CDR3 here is CASSQEHRGTEAFF. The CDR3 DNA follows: TGCGCCAGCAGCCAAGAGCACCGGGGCACTGAAGCTTTCTTT.

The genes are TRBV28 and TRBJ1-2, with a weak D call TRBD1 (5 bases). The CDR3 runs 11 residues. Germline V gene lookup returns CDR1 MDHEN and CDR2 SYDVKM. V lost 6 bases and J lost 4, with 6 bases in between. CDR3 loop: CASRDSYGYTF. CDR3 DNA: TGTGCCAGCAGAGACAGCTATGGCTACACCTTC.

CDR3 protein: CASSYRTGALRAFF. For the CDR3, the DNA is TGTGCCAGCAGTTACAGGACAGGAGCCCTGAGGGCTTTCTTT. This chain joins TRBV6-5 and TRBJ1-1, with TRBD1 identical over 7 bases. The CDR3 covers 14 residues. CDR1 MNHEY and CDR2 SVGAGI come from the germline V gene. Losses at the gene ends were 2 bases for V and 11 bases for J; bases not matched to a gene: 11.

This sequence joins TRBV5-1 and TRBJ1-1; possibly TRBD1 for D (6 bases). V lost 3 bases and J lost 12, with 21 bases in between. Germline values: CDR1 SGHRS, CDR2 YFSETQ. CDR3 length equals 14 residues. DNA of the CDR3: TGCGCCAGCAGCTCAAAAGCGGGGGGCGCGACACCTTTCTTT. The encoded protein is CASSSKAGGATPFF.

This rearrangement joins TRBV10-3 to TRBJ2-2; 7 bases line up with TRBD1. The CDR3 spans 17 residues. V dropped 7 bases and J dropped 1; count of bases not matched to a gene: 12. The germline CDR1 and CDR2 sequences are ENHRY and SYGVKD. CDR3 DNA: TGTGCCATCACTGCATCATTAGGACAGGAGAACACCGGGGAGCTGTTTTTT. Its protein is CAITASLGQENTGELFF.